The 30 T cell receptor beta chains listed next were all sequenced from one sample in a study of cytomegalovirus exposure and HLA in healthy donors. Primers included in the PCR were 60 Vbeta and 13 Jbeta primers. Repertoires were generated with immunoSEQ multiplex PCR, while TCRdb's copy carries only in-frame clones and drops some. The sample has over 100,000 clones; around 83% are singletons. The specimen sequenced was PBMCs. The source is a woman aged 45-59 years in good health and CMV-seropositive.

CDR3 region: CASSVAQGRNTEAFF. The CDR3 nucleotides are TGTGCCAGCAGCGTAGCCCAGGGGCGGAACACTGAAGCTTTCTTT. The rearrangement links TRBV9 to TRBJ1-1, with D possibly TRBD1 on 6 matching bases. The CDR3 consists of 15 residues. Trimming cost V 0 bases and J 1 base, with 10 bases left between them. Germline V gene lookup returns CDR1 SGDLS and CDR2 YYNGEE. The full variable domain, its missing parts supplied by reference TRBV9 and TRBJ1-1, is DSGVTQTPKHLITATGQRVTLRCSPRSGDLSVYWYQQSLDQGLQFLIQYYNGEERAKGNILERFSAQQFPDLHSELNLSSLELGDSALYFCASSVAQGRNTEAFFGQGTRLTVV.

The V and J genes are TRBV6-5 and TRBJ2-5, with TRBD1 matching 12 bases. The J segment lost 5 bases and the V segment lost 6 bases, leaving 4 bases of the junction unmatched. The CDR3 spans 14 residues. Looked up from germline, CDR1 is MNHEY and CDR2 is SVGAGI. The CDR3 here is CASSRDRGLETQYF. The CDR3 region has the DNA TGTGCCAGCAGCCGGGACAGGGGGCTGGAGACCCAGTACTTC.

This sequence joins TRBV20-1 and TRBJ1-1; TRBD1 matches 7 bases. Trimming removed 7 bases from V and 5 bases from J; junction bases left unmatched: 4. The CDR3 sequence is 11 residues long. In germline, CDR1 is DFQATT, CDR2 SNEGSKA (reference sequence). The CDR3 DNA sequence: TGCAGTGTCGACAGGGCGACTGAAGCTTTCTTT. Amino acid sequence: CSVDRATEAFF.

The chain couples TRBV19 to TRBJ1-2; D is unresolved. Germline V lookup: CDR1 LNHDA, CDR2 SQIVND (reference sequence). This CDR3 has 17 amino acids. Trimming left V 5 bases short and J 0 bases short, with 19 bases between. The CDR3 reads CASSPGRVSAANYGYTF. In nucleotides, the CDR3 is TGTGCCAGTAGTCCCGGGAGGGTGAGCGCAGCTAACTATGGCTACACCTTC.

The rearrangement joins TRBV5-8 to TRBJ1-2; D not certain. This CDR3 has 13 residues. Per germline, CDR1 SGHTS and CDR2 YDEGEE. V lost 8 bases and J 6 bases, leaving 17 bases between the germline ends. CDR3 DNA sequence: TGTGCCAGGAAAGTAGTAGCTCGGCATGGCTACACCTTC. Amino acid sequence: CARKVVARHGYTF.

The chain carries TRBV7-2 and TRBJ2-3, with D perhaps matching TRBD1 (6 bases). Germline V gene lookup returns CDR1 SGHTA and CDR2 FQGNSA. The V end was cut by 1 base, the J end by 3 bases, with 11 bases between. The CDR3 spans 15 residues. CDR3 in DNA: TGTGCCAGCAGCTTAGGCGGCAGGGGAACAGATACGCAGTATTTT. Protein: CASSLGGRGTDTQYF.

V and J are TRBV6-5 and TRBJ2-5; weak D call: TRBD2 (5 bases). V was pared by 6 bases and J by 4 bases, with 18 bases between. From germline, CDR1 is MNHEY and CDR2 SVGAGI. This CDR3 has 15 amino acids. The CDR3, as DNA: TGTGCCAGCAGGCCCCCGGGAACTAGACTAGAGACCCAGTACTTC. Its translation is CASRPPGTRLETQYF.

The chain couples TRBV5-4 to TRBJ2-1; D gene uncertain. The CDR3 is made up of 13 amino acids. Germline lookup yields CDR1 SGHNT and CDR2 YYREEE (reference sequence). V lost 3 bases and J lost 5, with 9 bases in between. DNA of the CDR3: TGTGCCAGCAGCTCCCCTAGGAACAATGAGCAGTTCTTC. Translating gives CASSSPRNNEQFF.

V usage is TRBV6-5 and J usage is TRBJ2-1; no clear D. Germline lookup yields CDR1 MNHEY and CDR2 SVGAGI. The CDR3 runs to 15 residues. Trimming pared 0 bases from V and 4 bases from J, leaving 10 bases between. The CDR3 sequence: CASSYSAQSYNEQFF. DNA for the CDR3: TGTGCCAGCAGTTACTCGGCACAGAGTTACAATGAGCAGTTCTTC.

The J gene is TRBJ1-1, the V gene TRBV6-5; 7 positions match TRBD1. With 4 bases clipped from V and 8 bases from J, the junction kept 10 bases outside the gene matches. The CDR3 is 14 amino acids. Germline assignment: CDR1 MNHEY and CDR2 SVGAGI. The CDR3 DNA sequence: TGTGCCAGCAGTTTTATAACAGGGGCCTCAGAAGCTTTCTTT. Translation: CASSFITGASEAFF.

The chain uses TRBV11-2 and TRBJ1-1, with D possibly matching TRBD1 (5 bases). The CDR3 sequence is 15 residues long. Germline CDR1 reads SGHAT; CDR2 reads FQNNGV. V lost 4 bases, J lost 0 bases, and 12 bases lay in between. The CDR3 DNA is TGTGCCAGCAGCTCCGTGGGGCGGATGAACACTGAAGCTTTCTTT. Its translation: CASSSVGRMNTEAFF.

This chain uses TRBV5-1 with TRBJ2-5; 8 bases map to TRBD1. The DNA matches TRBJ2-7 better at its end, which makes the J call doubtful. Germline CDR1 SGHRS, CDR2 YFSETQ. This CDR3 region has 16 residues. The CDR3 protein is CASSFQGAPVMDEQYF. CDR3 nucleotides: TGCGCCAGCAGCTTCCAGGGGGCTCCGGTAATGGACGAGCAGTACTTC.

The DNA of the CDR3 is TGTGCCAGCAACACGGGGGGCGGGTATGGCTACACCTTC. Protein sequence: CASNTGGGYGYTF. This chain links TRBV6-6 with TRBJ1-2; D possibly corresponds to TRBD1 (6 bases). V was cut by 7 bases and J by 5 bases, with 14 bases left in between. Germline CDR1 is MNHNY and CDR2 is SVGAGI (reference sequence). CDR3 length equals 13 residues.

The gene calls are TRBV5-6 and TRBJ1-4; 7 positions match TRBD1. CDR3 length equals 16 residues. The junction had 6 bases not matched to a gene; V was cut back by 1 base and J by 3 bases. Germline lookup yields CDR1 SGHDT and CDR2 YYEEEE. DNA for the CDR3: TGTGCCAGCAGCTTGCGACAGGGAACGGCTAATGAAAAACTGTTTTTT. Translation gives CASSLRQGTANEKLFF.

V gene TRBV29-1 combines with J gene TRBJ2-1, with D perhaps TRBD1 (6 bases). Per the germline V gene, CDR1 is SQVTM and CDR2 is ANQGSEA. V shed 5 bases and J shed 3 bases, with 11 bases lying between them. CDR3 size: 13 residues. As DNA, the CDR3 is TGCAGCGTTCGGACAGCGATCTACAATGAGCAGTTCTTC. It specifies CSVRTAIYNEQFF.

The V call is TRBV9, the J call TRBJ1-6; possibly TRBD1 for D (5 bases). Germline V gives CDR1 SGDLS, CDR2 YYNGEE. The V end lost 6 bases, the J end lost 8 bases, and 15 bases lay between the germline ends. CDR3 size: 14 residues. The CDR3 is CASTFAGGDSPLHF. DNA of the CDR3: TGTGCCAGCACCTTCGCCGGAGGGGATTCACCCCTCCACTTT.

In regard to this clone: A read error may account for a junction end that differs from germline. This rearrangement joins TRBV2 to TRBJ2-1; 7 bases are a match to TRBD2. The germline V gene encodes CDR1 SNHLY and CDR2 FYNNEI. The CDR3 extends over 14 amino acids. CDR3 in amino acids: CATQLASSYNGQFF. The CDR3 coding sequence is TGTGCCACCCAACTAGCGAGCTCCTACAATGGGCAGTTCTTC.

This sequence joins TRBV30 and TRBJ1-3; a possible D gene is TRBD1 (5 bases). Germline V gene lookup returns CDR1 GTSNPN and CDR2 SVGIG (reference sequence). The CDR3 is 15 residues long. Trimming stripped 7 bases from V and 0 bases from J, with 16 bases between. This chain's CDR3 is CASRGRGRSGNTIYF. CDR3 nucleotide sequence: TGTGCCTCCCGGGGGAGGGGCCGCTCTGGAAACACCATATATTTT.

This chain links TRBV14 with TRBJ2-2; TRBD1 aligns across 11 bases. In germline, CDR1 is SGHDN, CDR2 FVKESK. The CDR3 consists of 16 residues. J was trimmed by 7 bases and V by 4 bases; bases with no gene match: 8. The CDR3: CASSLGQGAPDGELFF. In DNA, the CDR3 is TGTGCCAGCAGCCTCGGACAGGGGGCGCCGGACGGGGAGCTGTTTTTT. The full variable domain, completed using reference TRBV14 and TRBJ2-2, is EAGVTQFPSHSVIEKGQTVTLRCDPISGHDNLYWYRRVMGKEIKFLLHFVKESKQDESGMPNNRFLAERTGGTYSTLKVQPAELEDSGVYFCASSLGQGAPDGELFFGEGSRLTVL.

The rearrangement uses TRBV18 and TRBJ1-1; D perhaps matches TRBD1 (6 bases). The germline CDR1 and CDR2 sequences are KGHSH and LQKENI. The CDR3 is 14 amino acids. Trimming shortened V by 5 bases and J by 3 bases, and 13 bases separated the two germline ends. The CDR3 loop is CASSYTGMDTEAFF. Here the CDR3 DNA reads TGTGCCAGCTCATACACAGGGATGGACACTGAAGCTTTCTTT.

This chain connects TRBV28 to TRBJ2-7; D perhaps matches TRBD1 (5 bases). The germline V gene has CDR1 MDHEN and CDR2 SYDVKM. This CDR3 has 12 residues. V was clipped by 6 bases and J by 3 bases, with 9 bases between them. The DNA of the CDR3 is TGTGCCAGCAGACTAAGGGGCTACGAGCAGTACTTC. This sequence encodes CASRLRGYEQYF.

The gene calls are TRBV7-3 and TRBJ2-3, with D possibly being TRBD2 (7 bases). This CDR3 contains 15 residues. V was cut by 2 bases and J by 8 bases, with 17 bases left in between. Germline loops: CDR1 SGHTA, CDR2 FQGTGA. CDR3 nucleotide sequence: TGTGCCAGCAGCTTATTATCCGGGGAGGGGGTTACGCAGTATTTT. Protein product: CASSLLSGEGVTQYF.

V gene TRBV18 combines with J gene TRBJ2-7, with D tentatively TRBD1 (5 bases). The CDR3 totals 16 residues. Per the germline V gene, CDR1 is KGHSH and CDR2 is LQKENI. V was pared by 3 bases and J by 5 bases, with 20 bases between. The CDR3 coding sequence is TGTGCCAGCTCACCCGCACAGGCAGGCTTTCGCCACGAGCAGTACTTC. It translates to CASSPAQAGFRHEQYF.

The CDR3 sequence: CASSYRLGYEQYF. CDR3 in DNA: TGTGCCAGCAGCTACAGGCTCGGGTACGAGCAGTACTTC. The V gene is TRBV7-8, the J gene TRBJ2-7; a weak D match, TRBD1 (5 bases). The CDR3 has 13 amino acids. Germline-derived CDR1 and CDR2 are SGHVS and FQNEAQ. Trimming removed 4 bases at V and 4 bases at J, with 11 bases between.

The chain has TRBV11-2 and TRBJ2-2; 13 positions agree with TRBD2. The V and J ends lost 5 bases and 3 bases, in that order; junction bases with no gene match: 6. Germline V gene data show CDR1 as SGHAT and CDR2 as FQNNGV. CDR3 size: 17 residues. DNA of the CDR3: TGTGCCAGCAGCCCTCTGGGACTAGCGGGATACACCGGGGAGCTGTTTTTT. It is translated as CASSPLGLAGYTGELFF. Based on the CDR3 plus reference TRBV11-2 and TRBJ2-2, the full variable domain is EAGVAQSPRYKIIEKRQSVAFWCNPISGHATLYWYQQILGQGPKLLIQFQNNGVVDDSQLPKDRFSAERLKGVDSTLKIQPAKLEDSAVYLCASSPLGLAGYTGELFFGEGSRLTVL.

This chain connects TRBV5-1 to TRBJ2-3; 10 nucleotides match TRBD2. Unmatched junction bases numbered 8, after V lost 4 bases and J lost 3 bases. The CDR3 spans 16 residues. Germline CDR1 SGHRS, CDR2 YFSETQ. The CDR3 region is CASSAAGLAVTDTQYF. The DNA for the CDR3 is TGCGCCAGCAGCGCCGCCGGACTAGCGGTTACAGATACGCAGTATTTT.

V usage is TRBV7-2 and J usage is TRBJ1-5; no reliable D call. Germline values: CDR1 SGHTA, CDR2 FQGNSA. V was pared by 3 bases and J by 6 bases, with 6 bases between. The CDR3 has 12 amino acids. CDR3 nucleotides: TGTGCCAGCAGCTTGTATAGTCAGCCCCAGCATTTT. This encodes CASSLYSQPQHF.

The chain couples TRBV15 to TRBJ1-2, with D perhaps matching TRBD1 (5 bases). V was trimmed by 0 bases and J by 3 bases, leaving 14 bases between them. This CDR3 spans 16 amino acids. CDR1 is LNHNV and CDR2 is YYDKDF in the germline V gene (reference sequence). Written as DNA, the CDR3 is TGTGCCACCAGCAGAGATTTGGAGGGGAGGCACTATGGCTACACCTTC. Its translation is CATSRDLEGRHYGYTF. Full variable domain (missing parts from reference TRBV15 and TRBJ1-2): DAMVIQNPRYQVTQFGKPVTLSCSQTLNHNVMYWYQQKSSQAPKLLFHYYDKDFNNEADTPDNFQSRRPNTSFCFLDIRSPGLGDTAMYLCATSRDLEGRHYGYTFGSGTRLTVV.

The gene calls are TRBV10-3 and TRBJ2-7; a possible D gene is TRBD1 (6 bases). The CDR3 covers 13 residues. V lost 6 bases and J 2 bases, leaving 11 bases between the germline ends. Germline CDR1 is ENHRY and CDR2 is SYGVKD. CDR3 protein: CAISRDTAYEQYF. The CDR3 DNA reads TGTGCCATCAGCCGGGACACAGCCTACGAGCAGTACTTC.

This rearrangement joins TRBV10-3 to TRBJ2-7, with 7 bases matching TRBD1. This CDR3 is built from 13 residues. Germline lookup yields CDR1 ENHRY and CDR2 SYGVKD. The junction had 9 bases not matched to a gene; V was cut back by 10 bases and J by 3 bases. CDR3 nucleotide sequence: TGTGCCACCAAACCGGGACAGATCTACGAGCAGTACTTC. It specifies CATKPGQIYEQYF.